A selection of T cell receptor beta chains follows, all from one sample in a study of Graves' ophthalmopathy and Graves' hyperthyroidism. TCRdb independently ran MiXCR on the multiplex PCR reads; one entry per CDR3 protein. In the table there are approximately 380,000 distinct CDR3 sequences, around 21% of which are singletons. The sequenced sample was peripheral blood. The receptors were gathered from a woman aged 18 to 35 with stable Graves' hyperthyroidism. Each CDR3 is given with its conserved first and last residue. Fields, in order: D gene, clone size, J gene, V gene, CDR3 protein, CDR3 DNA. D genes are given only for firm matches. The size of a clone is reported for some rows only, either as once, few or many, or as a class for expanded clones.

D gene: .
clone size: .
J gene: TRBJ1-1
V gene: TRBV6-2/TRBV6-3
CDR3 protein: CASSSLDVTEAFF
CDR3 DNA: TGTGCCAGCAGCTCCCTGGATGTCACTGAAGCTTTCTTT

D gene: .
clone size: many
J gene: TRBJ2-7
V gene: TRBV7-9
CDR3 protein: CASSLIGSSSYEQYF
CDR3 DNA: TGTGCCAGCAGCTTAATTGGCAGCAGCTCCTACGAGCAGTACTTC

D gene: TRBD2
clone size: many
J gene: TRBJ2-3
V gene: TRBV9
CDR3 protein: CASSVASGGGTDTQYF
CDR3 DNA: TGTGCCAGCAGCGTAGCGAGCGGGGGAGGCACAGATACGCAGTATTTT

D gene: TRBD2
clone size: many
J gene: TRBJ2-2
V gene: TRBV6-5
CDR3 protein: CASRLTSALNTGELFF
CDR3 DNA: TGTGCCAGCCGACTGACTAGCGCCTTGAACACCGGGGAGCTGTTTTTT

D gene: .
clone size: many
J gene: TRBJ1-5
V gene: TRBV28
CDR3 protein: CASTLGGFGNQPQHF
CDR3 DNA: TGTGCCAGCACCTTGGGGGGTTTTGGCAATCAGCCCCAGCATTTT

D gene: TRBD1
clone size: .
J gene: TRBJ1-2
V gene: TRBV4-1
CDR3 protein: CASSQAQNRGNRGYTF
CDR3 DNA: TGCGCCAGCAGCCAAGCCCAGAACAGGGGTAATAGAGGCTACACCTTC

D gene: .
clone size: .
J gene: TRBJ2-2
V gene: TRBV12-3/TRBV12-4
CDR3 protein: CASSSGYNTGELFF
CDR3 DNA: TGTGCCAGCAGTTCGGGATACAACACCGGGGAGCTGTTTTTT

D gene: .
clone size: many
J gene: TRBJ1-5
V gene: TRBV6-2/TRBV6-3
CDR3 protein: CASSPGHSNQPQHF
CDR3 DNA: TGTGCCAGCAGCCCTGGTCATAGCAATCAGCCCCAGCATTTT

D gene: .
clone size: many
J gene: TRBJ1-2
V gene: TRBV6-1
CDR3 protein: CASSEFVGGGLGYTF
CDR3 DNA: TGTGCCAGCAGTGAATTCGTGGGGGGCGGACTCGGCTACACCTTC

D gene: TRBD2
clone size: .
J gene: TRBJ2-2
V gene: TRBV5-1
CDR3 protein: CASSRGLAEPSGELFF
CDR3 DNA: TGCGCCAGCAGCCGGGGACTAGCGGAGCCTTCCGGGGAGCTGTTTTTT

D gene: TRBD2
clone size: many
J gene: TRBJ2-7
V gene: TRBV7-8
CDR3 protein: CASSLPVGSGRVWYEQYF
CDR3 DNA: TGTGCCAGCAGCTTACCGGTGGGCAGCGGGAGGGTCTGGTACGAGCAGTACTTC

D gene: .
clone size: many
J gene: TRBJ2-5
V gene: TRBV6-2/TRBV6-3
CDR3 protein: CASSYSVGAETQYF
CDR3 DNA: TGTGCCAGCAGTTACTCGGTGGGAGCAGAGACCCAGTACTTC

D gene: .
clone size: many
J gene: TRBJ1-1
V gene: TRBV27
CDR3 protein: CASSLSRDTEAFF
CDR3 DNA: TGTGCCAGCAGTTTATCCAGGGACACTGAAGCTTTCTTT

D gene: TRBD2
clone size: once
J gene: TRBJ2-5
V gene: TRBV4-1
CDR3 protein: CAISQGLAGGETQYF
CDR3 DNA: TGCGCCATCAGCCAAGGGCTAGCGGGAGGAGAGACCCAGTACTTC

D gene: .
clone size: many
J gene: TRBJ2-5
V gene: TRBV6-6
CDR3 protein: CASSYLKRTETQYF
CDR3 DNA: TGTGCCAGCAGTTACCTTAAGCGGACAGAGACCCAGTACTTC

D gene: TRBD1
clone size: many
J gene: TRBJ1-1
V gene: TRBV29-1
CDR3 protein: CSAGTVNTEAFF
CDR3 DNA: TGCAGCGCGGGGACAGTGAACACTGAAGCTTTCTTT

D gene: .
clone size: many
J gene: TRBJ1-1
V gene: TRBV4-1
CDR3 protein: CASSPALGNTEAFF
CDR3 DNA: TGCGCCAGCAGCCCAGCCCTAGGGAACACTGAAGCTTTCTTT

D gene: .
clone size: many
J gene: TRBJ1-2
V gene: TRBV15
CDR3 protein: CATSQGDYGYTF
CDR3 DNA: TGTGCCACCAGCCAGGGAGACTATGGCTACACCTTC

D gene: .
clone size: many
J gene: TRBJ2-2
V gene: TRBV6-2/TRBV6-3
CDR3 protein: CASSYSGSLSGELFF
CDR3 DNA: TGTGCCAGCAGTTACTCGGGCAGCTTGTCCGGGGAGCTGTTTTTT

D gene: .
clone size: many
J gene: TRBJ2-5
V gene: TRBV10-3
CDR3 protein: CAISEGSSGETQYF
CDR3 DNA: TGTGCCATCAGTGAGGGGAGTTCGGGAGAGACCCAGTACTTC

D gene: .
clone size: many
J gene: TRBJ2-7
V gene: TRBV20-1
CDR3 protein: CSASSREPYEQYF
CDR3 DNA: TGCAGTGCTAGTTCCAGGGAACCCTACGAGCAGTACTTC

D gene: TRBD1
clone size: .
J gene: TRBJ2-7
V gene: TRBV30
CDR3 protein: CAWSATGTGEVEQYF
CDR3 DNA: TGTGCCTGGAGCGCGACCGGGACAGGCGAGGTCGAGCAGTACTTC

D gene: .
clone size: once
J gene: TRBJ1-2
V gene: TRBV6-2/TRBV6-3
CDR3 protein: CASSLASTNYGYTF
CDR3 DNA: TGTGCCAGCAGTTTAGCCAGCACTAACTATGGCTACACCTTC

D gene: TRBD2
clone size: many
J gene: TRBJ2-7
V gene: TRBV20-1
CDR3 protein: CSAPLAGGLTEQYF
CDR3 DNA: TGCAGTGCTCCGCTCGCGGGAGGGTTGACCGAGCAGTACTTC

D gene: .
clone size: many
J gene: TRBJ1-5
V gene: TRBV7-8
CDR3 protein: CASSRRTTGGNQPQHF
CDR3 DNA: TGTGCCAGCAGCCGACGCACGACAGGTGGCAATCAGCCCCAGCATTTT

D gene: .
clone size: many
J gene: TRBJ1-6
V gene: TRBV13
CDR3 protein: CASSRTAPGNGSPLHF
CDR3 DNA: TGTGCCAGCAGCCGGACAGCACCGGGGAACGGATCACCCCTCCACTTT

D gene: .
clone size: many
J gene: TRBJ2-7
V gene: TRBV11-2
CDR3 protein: CASSTRQAGASYEQYF
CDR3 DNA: TGTGCCAGCAGCACAAGACAGGCGGGAGCGTCCTACGAGCAGTACTTC

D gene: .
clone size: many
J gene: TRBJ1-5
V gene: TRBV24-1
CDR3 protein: CATKRTERKYSNQPQHF
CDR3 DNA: TGTGCCACCAAACGGACGGAGAGAAAGTATAGCAATCAGCCCCAGCATTTT

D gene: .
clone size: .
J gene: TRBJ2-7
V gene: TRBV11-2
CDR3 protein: CASSLGENYEQYF
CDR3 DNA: TGTGCCAGCAGCTTAGGGGAGAACTACGAGCAGTACTTC

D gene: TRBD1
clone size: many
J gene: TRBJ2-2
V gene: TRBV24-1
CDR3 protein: CASQGQQNTGELFF
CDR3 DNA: TGTGCCTCCCAGGGACAGCAGAACACCGGGGAGCTGTTTTTT

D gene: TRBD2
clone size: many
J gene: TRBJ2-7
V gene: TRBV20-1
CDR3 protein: CSARGLASEGGLYEQYF
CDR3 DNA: TGCAGTGCTCGGGGACTAGCTTCAGAAGGAGGGCTCTACGAGCAGTACTTC

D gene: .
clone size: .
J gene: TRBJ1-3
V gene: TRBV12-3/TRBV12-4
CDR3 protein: CASNPRDLSGNTIYF
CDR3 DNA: TGTGCCAGCAATCCCCGGGACCTCTCTGGAAACACCATATATTTT

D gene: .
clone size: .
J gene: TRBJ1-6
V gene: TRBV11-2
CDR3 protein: CASSLDMGGHRYNSPLHF
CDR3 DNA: TGTGCCAGCAGCTTAGATATGGGGGGACACCGTTATAATTCACCCCTCCACTTT

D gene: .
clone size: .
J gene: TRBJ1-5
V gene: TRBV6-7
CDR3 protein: CASSYGGEGNQPQHF
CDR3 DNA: TGTGCCAGCAGTTACGGGGGGGAAGGGAATCAGCCCCAGCATTTT

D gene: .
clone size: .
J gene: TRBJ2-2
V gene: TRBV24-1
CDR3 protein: CATSPGGGRAGELFF
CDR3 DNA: TGTGCCACCAGTCCTGGTGGGGGCAGGGCCGGGGAGCTGTTTTTT

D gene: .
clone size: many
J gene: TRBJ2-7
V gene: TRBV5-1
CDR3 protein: CASSVTGLQDEQYF
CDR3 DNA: TGCGCCAGCAGCGTCACGGGACTCCAAGACGAGCAGTACTTC

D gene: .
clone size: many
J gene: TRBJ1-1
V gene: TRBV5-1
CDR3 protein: CASRQTENTEAFF
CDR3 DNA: TGCGCCAGCAGACAAACCGAGAACACTGAAGCTTTCTTT

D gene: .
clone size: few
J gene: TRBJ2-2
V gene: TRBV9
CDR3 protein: CASSPPWPWTRTGTGELFF
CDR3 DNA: TGTGCCAGCAGCCCCCCATGGCCCTGGACCCGGACGGGTACCGGGGAGCTGTTTTTT

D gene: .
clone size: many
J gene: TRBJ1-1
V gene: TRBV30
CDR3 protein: CAWSVQSLGEAFF
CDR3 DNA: TGTGCCTGGAGTGTACAGTCCCTTGGTGAAGCTTTCTTT

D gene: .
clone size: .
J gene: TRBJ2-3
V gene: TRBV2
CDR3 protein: CASSELQDTQYF
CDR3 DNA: TGTGCCAGCAGTGAACTCCAAGATACGCAGTATTTT

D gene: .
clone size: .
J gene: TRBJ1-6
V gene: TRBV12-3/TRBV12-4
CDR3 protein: CASSIAGSSYNSPLHF
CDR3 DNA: TGTGCCAGCAGCATAGCCGGAAGCTCCTATAATTCACCCCTCCACTTT

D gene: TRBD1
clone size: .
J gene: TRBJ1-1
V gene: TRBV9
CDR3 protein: CASSETGEDTEAFF
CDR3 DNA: TGTGCCAGCAGCGAGACAGGGGAAGACACTGAAGCTTTCTTT

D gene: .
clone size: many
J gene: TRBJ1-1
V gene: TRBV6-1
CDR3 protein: CATLTGWYTEAFF
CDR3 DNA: TGTGCCACCTTAACAGGGTGGTACACTGAAGCTTTCTTT